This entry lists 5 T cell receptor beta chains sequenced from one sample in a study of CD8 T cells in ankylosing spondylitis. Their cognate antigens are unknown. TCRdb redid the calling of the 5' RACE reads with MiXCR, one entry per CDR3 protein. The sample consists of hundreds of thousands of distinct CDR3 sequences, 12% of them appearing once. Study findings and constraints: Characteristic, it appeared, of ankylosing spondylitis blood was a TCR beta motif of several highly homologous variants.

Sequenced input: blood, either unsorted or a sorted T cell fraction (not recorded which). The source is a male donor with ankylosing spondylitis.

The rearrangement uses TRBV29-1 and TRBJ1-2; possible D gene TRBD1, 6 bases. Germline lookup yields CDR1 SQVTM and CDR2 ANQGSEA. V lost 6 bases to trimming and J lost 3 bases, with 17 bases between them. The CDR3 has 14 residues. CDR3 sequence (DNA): TGCAGCGTGGACCGGCCAGGGGTCGACTATGGCTACACCTTC. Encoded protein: CSVDRPGVDYGYTF.

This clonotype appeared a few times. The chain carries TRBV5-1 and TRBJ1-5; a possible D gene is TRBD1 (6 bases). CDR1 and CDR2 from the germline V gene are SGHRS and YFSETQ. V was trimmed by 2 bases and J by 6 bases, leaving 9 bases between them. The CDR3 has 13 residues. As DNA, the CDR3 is TGCGCCAGCAGCTTTCGCAGGGGTCAGCCCCAGCATTTT. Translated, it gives CASSFRRGQPQHF.

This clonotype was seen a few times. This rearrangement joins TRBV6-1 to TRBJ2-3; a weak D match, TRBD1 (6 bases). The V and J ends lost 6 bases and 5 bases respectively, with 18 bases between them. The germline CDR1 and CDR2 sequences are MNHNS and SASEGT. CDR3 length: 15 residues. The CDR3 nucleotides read TGTGCCAGCAGATCCTTCCAGGGGCGACAAGATACGCAGTATTTT. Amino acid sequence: CASRSFQGRQDTQYF.

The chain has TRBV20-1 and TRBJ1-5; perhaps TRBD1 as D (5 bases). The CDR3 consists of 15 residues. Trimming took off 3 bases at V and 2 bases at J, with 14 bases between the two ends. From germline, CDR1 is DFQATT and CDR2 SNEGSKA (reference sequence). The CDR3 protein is CSASLPGFGNQPQHF. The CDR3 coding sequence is TGCAGTGCTAGCCTCCCAGGGTTTGGCAATCAGCCCCAGCATTTT.

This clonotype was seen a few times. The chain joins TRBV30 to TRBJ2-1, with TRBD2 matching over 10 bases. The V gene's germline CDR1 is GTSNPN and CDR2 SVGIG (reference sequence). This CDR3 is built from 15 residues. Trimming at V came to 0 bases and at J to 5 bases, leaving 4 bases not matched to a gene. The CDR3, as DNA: TGTGCCTGGAGTGTACTCGGACTAGCGGACAATGAGCAGTTCTTC. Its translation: CAWSVLGLADNEQFF. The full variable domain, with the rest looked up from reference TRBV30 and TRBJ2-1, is SQTIHQWPATLVQPVGSPLSLECTVEGTSNPNLYWYRQAAGRGLQLLFYSVGIGQISSEVPQNLSASRPQDRQFILSSKKLLLSDSGFYLCAWSVLGLADNEQFFGPGTRLTVL.